One TCR beta chain is described in this entry. Authors' methods: Using reference gene primer amplification, nucleated cell counts were estimated. Sequenced by immunoSEQ multiplex PCR; TCRdb stores in-frame clones only, minus some. The D gene and trimming were derived from the DNA, and the V and J assignments and clone size from that table. The sample gives approximately 240,000 clones, 84% of which show up once; 1.4% is in the top ten. Germline CDR1 SNHLY, CDR2 FYNNEI. This CDR3 contains 14 residues. Trimming removed 7 bases from V and 0 bases from J, with 11 bases in between. The sample originates from a study of blood T cell repertoires in COVID-19.

This TCR came from a woman in her forties who had recovered from COVID-19. The sequenced material came from peripheral blood. V usage is TRBV2 and J usage is TRBJ2-3; D ambiguous. As DNA, the CDR3 is TGTGCCAGCAAGACTGTGTCTAGCACAGATACGCAGTATTTT. Protein: CASKTVSSTDTQYF.